The rows below give T cell receptor beta chains drawn from one sample of a study of T cell responses to AZD1222 COVID-19 vaccine. The table came from immunoSEQ multiplex PCR; TCRdb's copy has only in-frame clones and leaves some out. The data contain 150,000 or so clones, 90% to 95% of them singletons. This specimen was peripheral blood, taken on day 0 of AZD1222 vaccination. The receptors come from an adult in good health. Both conserved end residues are part of each CDR3. D genes are given only for firm matches. Not all rows give a size; the values are once, few, many and, for expanded clones, a class.

CDR3: CASSILGAAGNQPQHF
DNA: TGTGCCAGTAGTATATTGGGGGCGGCAGGGAATCAGCCCCAGCATTTT
D: NA
size: NA
V: TRBV19
length: 16
J: TRBJ1-5

CDR3: CASSLVAGGSYNEQFF
DNA: TGTGCCAGCAGCTTAGTAGCGGGAGGGTCCTACAATGAGCAGTTCTTC
D: TRBD2
size: NA
V: TRBV5-6
length: 16
J: TRBJ2-1

CDR3: CASSRGQAGGIGNTIYF
DNA: TGTGCCAGCAGCCGGGGGCAGGCAGGGGGCATTGGAAACACCATATATTTT
D: TRBD1
size: NA
V: TRBV11-2
length: 17
J: TRBJ1-3

CDR3: CASSSLAAQIYEQYF
DNA: TGTGCCAGCAGCTCTCTAGCGGCTCAAATCTACGAGCAGTACTTC
D: TRBD2
size: NA
V: TRBV5-5
length: 15
J: TRBJ2-7

CDR3: CASSFGTSKVGYTF
DNA: TGTGCCAGCAGTTTTGGGACAAGTAAAGTTGGCTACACCTTC
D: NA
size: NA
V: TRBV6-2/TRBV6-3
length: 14
J: TRBJ1-2

CDR3: CASRLGHDNSPLHF
DNA: TGTGCCAGCAGACTAGGACACGATAATTCACCCCTCCACTTT
D: NA
size: NA
V: TRBV28
length: 14
J: TRBJ1-6

CDR3: CASSQEMGTSNEQFF
DNA: TGCGCCAGCAGCCAAGAAATGGGGACTAGCAATGAGCAGTTCTTC
D: TRBD2
size: few
V: TRBV4-3
length: 15
J: TRBJ2-1

CDR3: CASNNADADTQYF
DNA: TGTGCCAGCAACAATGCCGACGCAGATACGCAGTATTTT
D: NA
size: NA
V: TRBV28
length: 13
J: TRBJ2-3

CDR3: CASSPRTGTGELFF
DNA: TGCGCCAGCAGCCCCAGGACCGGGACCGGGGAGCTGTTTTTT
D: NA
size: NA
V: TRBV4-3
length: 14
J: TRBJ2-2

CDR3: CASSYDGTASSYEQYF
DNA: TGTGCCAGCAGTTACGACGGGACCGCCAGCTCCTACGAGCAGTACTTC
D: NA
size: NA
V: TRBV6-2/TRBV6-3
length: 16
J: TRBJ2-7

CDR3: CASSSSVGAGELFF
DNA: TGCGCCAGCAGCTCGTCGGTGGGAGCCGGGGAGCTGTTTTTT
D: NA
size: NA
V: TRBV5-1
length: 14
J: TRBJ2-2

CDR3: CASSQGERNNEQFF
DNA: TGCGCCAGCAGCCAAGGCGAGCGGAACAATGAGCAGTTCTTC
D: NA
size: NA
V: TRBV4-1
length: 14
J: TRBJ2-1

CDR3: CASRDRQGAGNEQFF
DNA: TGTGCAAGTCGCGATAGACAGGGGGCTGGAAATGAGCAGTTCTTC
D: NA
size: NA
V: TRBV12-2
length: 15
J: TRBJ2-1

CDR3: CASSGNRGLWQPQHF
DNA: TGTGCCAGTAGTGGGAACAGGGGCTTGTGGCAGCCCCAGCATTTT
D: TRBD1
size: NA
V: TRBV19
length: 15
J: TRBJ1-5

CDR3: CASRGDTLNQPQHF
DNA: TGTGCCAGCCGGGGGGACACCTTAAATCAGCCCCAGCATTTT
D: NA
size: NA
V: TRBV28
length: 14
J: TRBJ1-5

CDR3: CASSNSGRIEAFF
DNA: TGTGCCAGTAGTAATTCGGGGCGAATTGAAGCTTTCTTT
D: NA
size: NA
V: TRBV19
length: 13
J: TRBJ1-1

CDR3: CASSESLAGEETQYF
DNA: TGCGCCAGCAGTGAATCCCTGGCAGGTGAAGAGACCCAGTACTTC
D: NA
size: NA
V: TRBV10-1
length: 15
J: TRBJ2-5

CDR3: CASSLALAGYTDTQYF
DNA: TGCGCCAGCAGCTTGGCACTAGCGGGATATACAGATACGCAGTATTTT
D: TRBD2
size: NA
V: TRBV5-1
length: 16
J: TRBJ2-3

CDR3: CASSPASGRSSYEQYF
DNA: TGTGCCAGCAGCCCTGCCTCAGGGAGAAGCTCCTACGAGCAGTACTTC
D: NA
size: NA
V: TRBV7-9
length: 16
J: TRBJ2-7

CDR3: CASSQEASGSPDTQYF
DNA: TGTGCCAGCAGCCAAGAGGCTAGCGGGAGTCCAGATACGCAGTATTTT
D: TRBD2
size: NA
V: TRBV4-2
length: 16
J: TRBJ2-3

CDR3: CASSRGQGRETQYF
DNA: TGTGCCAGCAGTAGGGGACAGGGTAGAGAGACCCAGTACTTC
D: TRBD1
size: NA
V: TRBV28
length: 14
J: TRBJ2-5

CDR3: CASSQDWQGYNSPLHF
DNA: TGTGCCAGCAGCCAAGATTGGCAGGGATATAATTCACCCCTCCACTTT
D: NA
size: once
V: TRBV14
length: 16
J: TRBJ1-6

CDR3: CASRGIGSYEQYF
DNA: TGTGCCAGCAGGGGGATAGGCTCCTACGAGCAGTACTTC
D: NA
size: NA
V: TRBV28
length: 13
J: TRBJ2-7

CDR3: CASSFRTGSRSDTQYF
DNA: TGTGCCAGCAGTTTCCGGACGGGATCCCGATCAGATACGCAGTATTTT
D: NA
size: NA
V: TRBV28
length: 16
J: TRBJ2-3